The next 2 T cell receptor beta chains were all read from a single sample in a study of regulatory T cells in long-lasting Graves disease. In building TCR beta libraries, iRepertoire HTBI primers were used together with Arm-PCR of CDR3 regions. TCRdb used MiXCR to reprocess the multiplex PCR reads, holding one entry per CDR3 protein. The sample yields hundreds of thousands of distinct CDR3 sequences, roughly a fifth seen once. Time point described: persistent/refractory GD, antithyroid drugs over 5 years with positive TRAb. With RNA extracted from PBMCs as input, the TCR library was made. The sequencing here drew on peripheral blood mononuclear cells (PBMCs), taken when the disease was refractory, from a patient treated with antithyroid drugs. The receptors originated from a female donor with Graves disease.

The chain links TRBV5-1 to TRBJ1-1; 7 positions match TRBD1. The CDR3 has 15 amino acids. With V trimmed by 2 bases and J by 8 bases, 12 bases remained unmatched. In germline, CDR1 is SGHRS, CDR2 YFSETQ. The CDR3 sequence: CASSFGAGTVGEAFF. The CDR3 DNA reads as TGCGCCAGCAGCTTCGGGGCCGGGACAGTTGGGGAAGCTTTCTTT.

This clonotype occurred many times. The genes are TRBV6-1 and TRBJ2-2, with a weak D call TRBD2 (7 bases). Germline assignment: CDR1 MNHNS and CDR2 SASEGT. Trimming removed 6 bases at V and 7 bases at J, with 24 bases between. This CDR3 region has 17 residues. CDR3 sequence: CASRRRVGGGAVGELFF. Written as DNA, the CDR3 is TGTGCCAGCAGAAGAAGGGTTGGGGGGGGGGCGGTCGGGGAGCTGTTTTTT.